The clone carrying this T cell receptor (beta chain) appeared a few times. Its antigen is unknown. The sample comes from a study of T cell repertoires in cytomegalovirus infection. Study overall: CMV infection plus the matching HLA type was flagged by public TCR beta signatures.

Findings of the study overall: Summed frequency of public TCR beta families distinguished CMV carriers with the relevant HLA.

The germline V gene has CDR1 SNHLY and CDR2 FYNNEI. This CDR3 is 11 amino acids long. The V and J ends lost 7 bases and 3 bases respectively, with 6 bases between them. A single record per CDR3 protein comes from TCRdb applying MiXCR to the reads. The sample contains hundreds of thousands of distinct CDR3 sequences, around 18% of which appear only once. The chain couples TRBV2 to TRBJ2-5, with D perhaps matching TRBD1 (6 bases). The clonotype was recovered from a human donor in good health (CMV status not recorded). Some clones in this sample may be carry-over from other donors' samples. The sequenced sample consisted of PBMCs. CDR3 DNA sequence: TGTGCCAGCAACAGGGAAGAGACCCAGTACTTC. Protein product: CASNREETQYF.